The present TCR beta chain was sequenced within a study of T cell changes during pregnancy in multiple sclerosis. The assay was immunoSEQ multiplex PCR, and TCRdb's table has in-frame clones only and misses some. The sample consists of roughly 35,000 clones, about 90% of them appearing once. The V gene lost 7 bases and the J gene lost 10 bases, with 16 bases spanning the gap. Germline loops: CDR1 SQVTM, CDR2 ANQGSEA. The CDR3 loop spans 11 amino acids. The TCR was taken from a female donor with multiple sclerosis, enrolled in a pregnancy study. The sample was CD4+ T cells from peripheral blood mononuclear cells, taken after pregnancy. The J gene is TRBJ2-5, the V gene TRBV29-1, with D perhaps TRBD2 (5 bases). The CDR3 region has the DNA TGCAGCGCCCATCGGACCGGGGACCAGTACTTC. It is translated as CSAHRTGDQYF.